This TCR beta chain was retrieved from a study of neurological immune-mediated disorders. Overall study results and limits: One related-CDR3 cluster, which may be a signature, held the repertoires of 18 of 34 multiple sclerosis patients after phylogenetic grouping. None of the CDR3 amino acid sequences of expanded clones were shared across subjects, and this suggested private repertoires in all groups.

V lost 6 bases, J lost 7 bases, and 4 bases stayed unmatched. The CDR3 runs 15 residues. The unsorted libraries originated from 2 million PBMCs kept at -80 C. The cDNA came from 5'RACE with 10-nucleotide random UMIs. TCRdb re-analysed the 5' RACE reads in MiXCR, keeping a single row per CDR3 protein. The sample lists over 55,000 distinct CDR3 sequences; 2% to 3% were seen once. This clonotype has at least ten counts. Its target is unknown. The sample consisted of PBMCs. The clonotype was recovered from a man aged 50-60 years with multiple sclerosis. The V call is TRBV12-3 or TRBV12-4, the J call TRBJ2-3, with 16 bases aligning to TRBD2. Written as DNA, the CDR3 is TGTGCCAGCAGCGTGGGACTAGCGGGGGGGAATACGCAGTATTTT. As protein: CASSVGLAGGNTQYF.